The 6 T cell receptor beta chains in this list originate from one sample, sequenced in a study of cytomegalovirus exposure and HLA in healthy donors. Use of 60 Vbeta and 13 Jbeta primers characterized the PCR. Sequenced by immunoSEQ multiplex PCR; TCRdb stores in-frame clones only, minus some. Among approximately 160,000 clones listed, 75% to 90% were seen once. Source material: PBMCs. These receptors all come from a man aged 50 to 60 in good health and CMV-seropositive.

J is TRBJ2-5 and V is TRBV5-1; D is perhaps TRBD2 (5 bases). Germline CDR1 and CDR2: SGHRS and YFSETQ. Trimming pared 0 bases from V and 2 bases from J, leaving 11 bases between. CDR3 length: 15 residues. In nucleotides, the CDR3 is TGCGCCAGCAGCTTGGCCGGGGTAGGTCAAGAGACCCAGTACTTC. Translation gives CASSLAGVGQETQYF.

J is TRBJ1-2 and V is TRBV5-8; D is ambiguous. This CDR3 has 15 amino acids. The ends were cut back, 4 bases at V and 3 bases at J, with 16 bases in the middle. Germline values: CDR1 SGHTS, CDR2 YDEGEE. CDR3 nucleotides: TGTGCCAGCAGCCTCCCCGCGGGCATCGACTATGGCTACACCTTC. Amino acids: CASSLPAGIDYGYTF.

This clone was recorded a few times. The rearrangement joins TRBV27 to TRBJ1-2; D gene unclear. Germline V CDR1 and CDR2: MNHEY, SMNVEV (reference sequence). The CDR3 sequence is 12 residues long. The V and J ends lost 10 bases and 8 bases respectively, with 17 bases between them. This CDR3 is CATSSEGGGYTF. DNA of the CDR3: TGTGCCACCTCCTCGGAGGGTGGCGGCTACACCTTC.

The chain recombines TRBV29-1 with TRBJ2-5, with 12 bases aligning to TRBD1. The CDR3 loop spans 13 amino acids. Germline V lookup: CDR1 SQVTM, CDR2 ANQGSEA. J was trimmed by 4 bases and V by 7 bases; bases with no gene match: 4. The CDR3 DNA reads TGCAGCGGGGACAGGGGGCTTTCAGAGACCCAGTACTTC. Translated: CSGDRGLSETQYF. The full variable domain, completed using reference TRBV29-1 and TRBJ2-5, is SAVISQKPSRDICQRGTSLTIQCQVDSQVTMMFWYRQQPGQSLTLIATANQGSEATYESGFVIDKFPISRPNLTFSTLTVSNMSPEDSSIYLCSGDRGLSETQYFGPGTRLLVL.

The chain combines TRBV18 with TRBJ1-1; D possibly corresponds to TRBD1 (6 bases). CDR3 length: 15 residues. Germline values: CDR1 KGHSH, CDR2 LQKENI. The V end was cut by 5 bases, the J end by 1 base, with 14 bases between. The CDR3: CASSDMGGRNTEAFF. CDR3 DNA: TGTGCCAGCTCAGACATGGGGGGGCGGAACACTGAAGCTTTCTTT.

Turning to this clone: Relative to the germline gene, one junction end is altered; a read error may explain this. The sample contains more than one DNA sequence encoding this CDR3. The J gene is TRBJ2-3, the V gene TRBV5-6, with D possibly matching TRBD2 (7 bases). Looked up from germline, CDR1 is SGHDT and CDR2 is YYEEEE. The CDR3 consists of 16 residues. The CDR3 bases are TGTGTCAGCAGCTCCGCTCTAGACGGGGGGCCAGACACGCAGTATTTT. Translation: CVSSSALDGGPDTQYF. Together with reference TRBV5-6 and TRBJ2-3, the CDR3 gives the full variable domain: DAGVTQSPTHLIKTRGQQVTLRCSPKSGHDTVSWYQQALGQGPQFIFQYYEEEERQRGNFPDRFSGHQFPNYSSELNVNALLLGDSALYLCVSSSALDGGPDTQYFGPGTRLTVL.